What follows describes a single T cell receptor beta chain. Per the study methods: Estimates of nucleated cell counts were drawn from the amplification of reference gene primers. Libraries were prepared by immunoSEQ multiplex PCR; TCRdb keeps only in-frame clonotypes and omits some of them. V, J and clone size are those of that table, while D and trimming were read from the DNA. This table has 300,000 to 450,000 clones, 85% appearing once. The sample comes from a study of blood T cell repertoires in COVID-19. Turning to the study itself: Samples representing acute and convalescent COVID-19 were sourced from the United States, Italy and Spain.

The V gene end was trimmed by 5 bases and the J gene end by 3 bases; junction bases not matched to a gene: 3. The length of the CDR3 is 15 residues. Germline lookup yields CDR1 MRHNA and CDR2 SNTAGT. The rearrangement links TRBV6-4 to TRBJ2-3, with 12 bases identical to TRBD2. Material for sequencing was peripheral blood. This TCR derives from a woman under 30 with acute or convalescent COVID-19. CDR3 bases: TGTGCCAGCAGTCCGACTAGCGGGGGAACAGATACGCAGTATTTT. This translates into CASSPTSGGTDTQYF.